Following are 9 T cell receptor beta chains from one sample sequenced in a study of blood T cell repertoires in COVID-19. TCRdb keeps only in-frame clones here, not all; method: immunoSEQ multiplex PCR. This table holds 150,000 or so clones, approximately 90% found once. Sequencing was done on a sample of PBMCs or T cells enriched from blood (not recorded which). The receptor source for this set is a woman in her forties who had been exposed to COVID-19.

The chain combines TRBV29-1 with TRBJ2-3; a weak D match, TRBD2 (7 bases). Germline CDR1 reads SQVTM; CDR2 reads ANQGSEA. V shed 4 bases and J shed 2 bases, with 19 bases lying between them. The CDR3 consists of 16 residues. CDR3 sequence reads: CSVVYYWGGHTDTQYF. The CDR3 nucleotides read TGCAGCGTTGTATATTATTGGGGGGGGCACACAGATACGCAGTATTTT.

The genes are TRBV28 and TRBJ1-6; 8 nucleotides align to TRBD1. Germline V CDR1 and CDR2: MDHEN, SYDVKM. This CDR3 region has 15 residues. J was trimmed by 10 bases and V by 6 bases; bases with no gene match: 11. CDR3 loop: CASSMETGAQSPLHF. DNA for the CDR3: TGTGCCAGCAGCATGGAGACAGGGGCGCAGTCACCCCTCCACTTT.

The chain has TRBV19 and TRBJ1-5; TRBD1 might be the D (5 bases). V shed 6 bases and J shed 4 bases, with 19 bases lying between them. Germline V gene lookup returns CDR1 LNHDA and CDR2 SQIVND (reference sequence). The CDR3 covers 16 residues. The chain's CDR3 is CASSLGRGGLNQPQHF. The CDR3 region has the DNA TGTGCCAGTAGCCTAGGGAGGGGCGGTTTGAATCAGCCCCAGCATTTT. Drawing the rest from reference TRBV19 and TRBJ1-5, the complete variable domain is DGGITQSPKYLFRKEGQNVTLSCEQNLNHDAMYWYRQDPGQGLRLIYYSQIVNDFQKGDIAEGYSVSREKKESFPLTVTSAQKNPTAFYLCASSLGRGGLNQPQHFGDGTRLSIL.

The chain uses TRBV11-2 and TRBJ2-5; D perhaps matches TRBD2 (8 bases). V lost 7 bases and J lost 6, with 21 bases in between. The CDR3 runs 15 residues. Germline V lookup: CDR1 SGHAT, CDR2 FQNNGV. The CDR3 coding sequence is TGTGCCAGCACCGGGGGGGAGTCAGGGGGAAAGACCCAGTACTTC. Translating gives CASTGGESGGKTQYF.

The J gene is TRBJ2-1, the V gene TRBV24-1; 8 bases match TRBD1. V dropped 0 bases and J dropped 8; count of bases not matched to a gene: 2. The germline CDR1 and CDR2 sequences are KGHDR and SFDVKD. This CDR3 is built from 14 residues. The CDR3 loop is CATSDLLTGDEQFF. CDR3 nucleotide sequence: TGTGCCACCAGTGATTTGCTGACAGGGGATGAGCAGTTCTTC.

This clone was recorded only once. The rearrangement joins TRBV11-2 to TRBJ2-7; D possibly corresponds to TRBD1 (6 bases). The CDR3 contains 17 residues. CDR1 SGHAT and CDR2 FQNNGV come from the germline V gene. The ends were cut back, 2 bases at V and 3 bases at J, with 20 bases in the middle. The CDR3 coding sequence is TGTGCCAGCAGCTTATGGGGGCCAGGGGAGAAACTCTACGAGCAGTACTTC. Its translation is CASSLWGPGEKLYEQYF.

The chain uses TRBV4-1 and TRBJ2-1, with TRBD2 matching over 14 bases. The CDR3 runs to 15 residues. V gave up 3 bases and J gave up 7 bases; unmatched junction bases: 2. The germline CDR1 and CDR2 sequences are MGHRA and YSYEKL. The CDR3 bases are TGCGCCAGCAGCCAGACTAGCGGGGGGGGGAATGAGCAGTTCTTC. Its translation: CASSQTSGGGNEQFF.

V and J are TRBV3-1 (or the pseudogene TRBV3-2) and TRBJ2-2; no clear D gene. Per the germline V gene, CDR1 is LGHDT and CDR2 is YNNKEL (reference sequence). V gave up 0 bases and J gave up 0 bases, with 11 bases separating them. This CDR3 comprises 17 residues. The CDR3 coding sequence is TGTGCCAGCAGCCAAGACCAGAGGTTCGCGAACACCGGGGAGCTGTTTTTT. Its protein product is CASSQDQRFANTGELFF.

V gene TRBV5-4 combines with J gene TRBJ2-5, with D possibly matching TRBD2 (6 bases). V was cut by 3 bases and J by 5 bases, with 11 bases left in between. This CDR3 comprises 13 residues. Germline V lookup: CDR1 SGHNT, CDR2 YYREEE (reference sequence). The CDR3 bases are TGTGCCAGCAGCTGGACTAATTCGGAGACCCAGTACTTC. This sequence encodes CASSWTNSETQYF.